One and the same sample provided the 3 T cell receptor beta chains below, sequenced in a study of cytomegalovirus exposure and HLA in healthy donors. The PCR made use of 60 Vbeta and 13 Jbeta primers. Only in-frame clones appear in the TCRdb table, and some are missing; sequencing was by immunoSEQ multiplex PCR. The sample data list fewer than 150,000 clones. Sequencing was carried out using PBMCs. These receptors came from a man between 35 and 55 years old in good health and CMV-seronegative.

V usage is TRBV6-1 and J usage is TRBJ1-6; D is ambiguous. The CDR3 is 15 amino acids. V lost 7 bases to trimming and J lost 10 bases, with 20 bases between them. Germline CDR1 reads MNHNS; CDR2 reads SASEGT. The CDR3 nucleotides read TGTGCCAGCACCACCAGCGGACCGGGAGAGTCACCCCTCCACTTT. Its translation is CASTTSGPGESPLHF.

J is TRBJ2-2 and V is TRBV6-5; the D gene is possibly TRBD1 (6 bases). Trimming took off 6 bases at V and 1 base at J, with 12 bases between the two ends. The CDR3 is 15 residues long. Germline V gene sequence: CDR1 MNHEY, CDR2 SVGAGI. This chain's CDR3 is CASSPDRWNTGELFF. CDR3 nucleotide sequence: TGTGCCAGCAGCCCAGACAGGTGGAACACCGGGGAGCTGTTTTTT.

This chain links TRBV7-6 with TRBJ2-1; 7 nucleotides agree with TRBD2. V lost 4 bases to trimming and J lost 2 bases; unmatched junction nucleotides: 11. The CDR3 loop spans 17 amino acids. Germline V gene lookup returns CDR1 SGHVS and CDR2 FNYEAQ. DNA of the CDR3: TGTGCCAGCAGCTCCGTCCGAGGGGAGGGGACCTACAATGAGCAGTTCTTC. It translates to CASSSVRGEGTYNEQFF.